The clone carrying this T cell receptor (beta chain) turned up a few times. What it binds is not known. 5'RACE primed from the constant segment yielded TCR alpha and TCR beta cDNA libraries bearing sample barcodes and UMIs. Each CDR3 protein is one row after TCRdb ran MiXCR on the 5' RACE reads. This sample has 250,000 to 350,000 distinct CDR3 sequences, with roughly a fifth found just once. The sample originates from a study of T-cell memory formation after mild COVID-19. Points from the study as a whole: Clones contracting across day 15 to 85 had a balanced CD4/CD8 profile; later expanding clones leaned CD4+. The CD4+ clones that contracted clustered mainly within CM and EM, and the CD8+ clones concentrated in EMRA.

This sequence originates from a man between 18 and 29 years old who had mild COVID-19 (a few samples of this study predate the infection). Cell type and time point are not known. The sequenced material came from PBMCs or a T cell subset sorted from them (not recorded which).

CDR3 loop: CASWAMDGGEGAEQFF. The CDR3 coding sequence is TGTGCCAGCTGGGCTATGGATGGGGGCGAGGGAGCTGAGCAGTTCTTC. The J gene is TRBJ2-1, the V gene TRBV7-9, with TRBD1 as a possible D gene (6 bases). This CDR3 is built from 16 residues. The ends were cut back, 8 bases at V and 9 bases at J, with 26 bases in the middle. The V gene's germline CDR1 is SEHNR and CDR2 FQNEAQ (reference sequence).